The 32 T cell receptor beta chains in this list originate from one sample, sequenced in a study of a mutant IDH1 vaccine in newly diagnosed glioma. The time point here: week 23, last vaccination. Topical imiquimod accompanied each vaccine dose, which consisted of 300 ug of mutant IDH1 20-mer peptide. The data were produced by immunoSEQ multiplex PCR, yet TCRdb's version contains in-frame clones alone and is incomplete. In the table there are over 45,000 clones, 75% to 85% of which are singletons. These receptors' targets are unknown. The sample in question was PBMCs, obtained from a glioma patient whose treatment included an IDH1 peptide vaccine. These TCRs come from a man aged 35 to 55 with glioma.

The chain has TRBV5-1 and TRBJ1-3, with 7 bases that match TRBD1. V lost 2 bases and J lost 0; bases outside the gene matches: 11. The CDR3 sequence is 18 residues long. Germline V lookup: CDR1 SGHRS, CDR2 YFSETQ. CDR3 loop: CASSLNPGQTFSGNTIYF. The CDR3 nucleotides are TGCGCCAGCAGCTTAAATCCGGGACAGACTTTCTCTGGAAACACCATATATTTT. The complete variable domain, with remaining parts taken from reference TRBV5-1 and TRBJ1-3, reads KAGVTQTPRYLIKTRGQQVTLSCSPISGHRSVSWYQQTPGQGLQFLFEYFSETQRNKGNFPGRFSGRQFSNSRSEMNVSTLELGDSALYLCASSLNPGQTFSGNTIYFGEGSWLTVV.

This clone was observed once. The gene calls are TRBV10-1 and TRBJ1-4, with D possibly TRBD1 on 5 matching bases. Germline CDR1 WNHNN, CDR2 SYGVQD (reference sequence). The CDR3 spans 13 residues. V lost 4 bases and J 7 bases, leaving 10 bases between the germline ends. The CDR3 coding sequence is TGCGCCAGCAGTGGAGGGGCTGTTGAAAAACTGTTTTTT. Translated, it gives CASSGGAVEKLFF.

The rearrangement links TRBV10-2 to TRBJ1-1, with D possibly being TRBD1 (6 bases). CDR3 length: 15 residues. Trimming cost V 3 bases and J 6 bases, with 17 bases left between them. The germline CDR1 and CDR2 sequences are WSHSY and SAAADI. CDR3 loop: CASSDIVGGLSEAFF. The CDR3 nucleotides read TGCGCCAGCAGTGACATAGTAGGGGGGCTGTCTGAAGCTTTCTTT.

This chain joins TRBV6-5 and TRBJ2-3, with TRBD2 matching 7 bases. Germline V gene sequence: CDR1 MNHEY, CDR2 SVGAGI. CDR3 length equals 14 residues. The V segment lost 5 bases and the J segment 4 bases; nucleotides outside the gene matches: 6. CDR3 sequence (DNA): TGTGCCAGCAGTACTAGCGTTGGGGCAGATACGCAGTATTTT. Protein sequence: CASSTSVGADTQYF.

In its sample, this clone was seen a few times. The V gene is TRBV29-1, the J gene TRBJ1-1; tentative D call: TRBD1 (6 bases). CDR3 size: 14 residues. V lost 7 bases, J lost 0 bases, and 15 bases lay in between. Germline V gene sequence: CDR1 SQVTM, CDR2 ANQGSEA. As DNA, the CDR3 is TGCAGCGCCGCACCGGGACAAATGAACACTGAAGCTTTCTTT. Protein sequence: CSAAPGQMNTEAFF.

The genes are TRBV5-1 and TRBJ2-5; D not resolved. The V and J ends lost 0 bases and 3 bases respectively, with 9 bases between them. The length of the CDR3 is 14 residues. Per the germline V gene, CDR1 is SGHRS and CDR2 is YFSETQ. The CDR3, as DNA: TGCGCCAGCAGCTTGGGTGGTTTGGAAGAGACCCAGTACTTC. This translates into CASSLGGLEETQYF.

The chain carries TRBV19 and TRBJ2-3; tentative D call: TRBD1 (6 bases). The length of the CDR3 is 13 residues. The V gene's germline CDR1 is LNHDA and CDR2 SQIVND (reference sequence). The V end lost 6 bases, the J end lost 0 bases, and 7 bases lay between the germline ends. The chain's CDR3 is CASSDRSTDTQYF. The CDR3 bases are TGTGCCAGTAGCGACAGGAGCACAGATACGCAGTATTTT. Full variable domain (missing parts from reference TRBV19 and TRBJ2-3): DGGITQSPKYLFRKEGQNVTLSCEQNLNHDAMYWYRQDPGQGLRLIYYSQIVNDFQKGDIAEGYSVSREKKESFPLTVTSAQKNPTAFYLCASSDRSTDTQYFGPGTRLTVL.

The V gene is TRBV2, the J gene TRBJ2-4; maybe TRBD1 (5 bases). This CDR3 spans 14 amino acids. V was pared by 4 bases and J by 8 bases, with 15 bases between. From germline, CDR1 is SNHLY and CDR2 FYNNEI. CDR3 coding DNA: TGTGCCAGCAGTGGAAGGGGTGGGGTGGACATTCAGTACTTC. Protein: CASSGRGGVDIQYF.

The V gene is TRBV5-1, the J gene TRBJ2-7; D is undetermined. This CDR3 is built from 13 residues. Germline V gives CDR1 SGHRS, CDR2 YFSETQ. V lost 0 bases and J 4 bases, leaving 8 bases between the germline ends. In nucleotides, the CDR3 is TGCGCCAGCAGCTTGGAAGGCCAATACGAGCAGTACTTC. Amino acid sequence: CASSLEGQYEQYF.

This clone was seen a handful of times. The CDR3 sequence is CASSAAAELFF. DNA of the CDR3: TGTGCCAGCAGCGCCGCAGCGGAGCTGTTTTTT. The chain uses TRBV7-6 and TRBJ2-2; D is unresolved. Per germline, CDR1 SGHVS and CDR2 FNYEAQ. This CDR3 is built from 11 residues. Trimming pared 5 bases from V and 10 bases from J, leaving 8 bases between.

V gene TRBV4-1 combines with J gene TRBJ1-5, with D maybe TRBD1 (5 bases). The CDR3 spans 16 residues. CDR1 is MGHRA and CDR2 is YSYEKL in the germline V gene. Trimming shortened V by 0 bases and J by 6 bases, and 15 bases separated the two germline ends. The CDR3 spells CASSQDQGVWSQPQHF. As DNA, the CDR3 is TGCGCCAGCAGCCAAGATCAGGGAGTGTGGAGTCAGCCCCAGCATTTT.

This sequence joins TRBV4-1 and TRBJ2-5; D gene uncertain. Germline V gene data show CDR1 as MGHRA and CDR2 as YSYEKL. V lost 2 bases, J lost 4 bases, and 14 bases lay in between. The CDR3 contains 15 residues. The DNA for the CDR3 is TGCGCCAGCAGCCAAACCTCGTCTCAGGTAGAGACCCAGTACTTC. Translating gives CASSQTSSQVETQYF.

A few counts support this clone. The rearrangement links TRBV7-2 to TRBJ1-1; D remains unclear. CDR1 SGHTA and CDR2 FQGNSA come from the germline V gene. Trimming cost V 6 bases and J 0 bases, with 11 bases left between them. The CDR3 is made up of 14 amino acids. CDR3 residues: CASRLGSMNTEAFF. The CDR3 coding sequence is TGTGCCAGCAGACTGGGGAGCATGAACACTGAAGCTTTCTTT.

The chain combines TRBV4-1 with TRBJ2-2, with 9 bases identical to TRBD1. V lost 8 bases, J lost 7 bases, and 8 bases stayed unmatched. The CDR3 consists of 14 residues. Germline V gene sequence: CDR1 MGHRA, CDR2 YSYEKL. The CDR3 DNA follows: TGCGCCAGCTGGCCGGGACAGGGAGGCGGGGAGCTGTTTTTT. Translated, it gives CASWPGQGGGELFF.

In this sample, this clone turned up once. The chain joins TRBV11-2 to TRBJ1-6; D call uncertain. V dropped 5 bases and J dropped 8 bases, with 16 bases sitting between them. CDR3 length: 15 residues. Germline CDR1 is SGHAT and CDR2 is FQNNGV. CDR3 sequence: CASSPGPQAHSPLHF. CDR3 bases: TGTGCCAGCAGCCCCGGGCCCCAAGCCCATTCACCCCTCCACTTT. Variable domain in full (rest from reference TRBV11-2 and TRBJ1-6): EAGVAQSPRYKIIEKRQSVAFWCNPISGHATLYWYQQILGQGPKLLIQFQNNGVVDDSQLPKDRFSAERLKGVDSTLKIQPAKLEDSAVYLCASSPGPQAHSPLHFGNGTRLTVT.

The chain links TRBV29-1 to TRBJ1-4; D gene ambiguous. The ends were cut back, 2 bases at V and 6 bases at J, with 7 bases in the middle. The germline gives CDR1 SQVTM, CDR2 ANQGSEA. The CDR3 is 12 amino acids. The CDR3 DNA reads as TGCAGCGTTGAAAGCGTGGATGAAAAACTGTTTTTT. This sequence encodes CSVESVDEKLFF.

The rearrangement joins TRBV7-9 to TRBJ1-5; possibly TRBD1 for D (5 bases). Trimming took 5 bases from V and 5 from J, leaving 19 bases between them. Germline CDR1 and CDR2: SEHNR and FQNEAQ (reference sequence). The CDR3 totals 16 residues. CDR3 DNA: TGTGCCAGCAGCCTTCGAGCGGACACCTCGCATCAGCCCCAGCATTTT. Translating gives CASSLRADTSHQPQHF.

This chain joins TRBV4-2 and TRBJ2-7; the D gene is possibly TRBD2 (6 bases). Looked up from germline, CDR1 is LGHNA and CDR2 is YNFKEQ. The V end was cut by 5 bases, the J end by 4 bases, with 18 bases between. The CDR3 is made up of 15 amino acids. Here the CDR3 reads CASSEVRRGVYEQYF. CDR3 DNA: TGTGCCAGCAGCGAGGTTCGGCGGGGCGTGTACGAGCAGTACTTC.

The rearrangement links TRBV4-1 to TRBJ2-1; a possible D gene is TRBD1 (6 bases). Looked up from germline, CDR1 is MGHRA and CDR2 is YSYEKL. CDR3 length equals 14 residues. V dropped 5 bases and J dropped 7 bases, with 15 bases sitting between them. The CDR3 DNA is TGCGCCAGCAGCAGAGCGGCAGGGGAGAATGAGCAGTTCTTC. Its protein product is CASSRAAGENEQFF.

The chain is built from TRBV27 and TRBJ2-6, with 7 bases that match TRBD1. The CDR3 is 15 amino acids. V was pared by 4 bases and J by 0 bases, with 0 bases of the junction left unmatched. Germline CDR1 is MNHEY and CDR2 is SMNVEV (reference sequence). The chain's CDR3 is CASSSGGSGANVLTF. CDR3 bases: TGTGCCAGCAGTTCAGGGGGCTCTGGGGCCAACGTCCTGACTTTC.

This chain joins TRBV2 and TRBJ2-5; D unresolved. V gave up 2 bases and J gave up 8 bases, with 3 bases separating them. The CDR3 totals 10 residues. CDR1 is SNHLY, CDR2 FYNNEI, per germline. The CDR3 coding sequence is TGTGCCAGCAGTGAAACTACCCAGTACTTC. Protein sequence: CASSETTQYF.

The chain joins TRBV18 to TRBJ1-4, with D tentatively TRBD1 (5 bases). With 2 bases removed from V and 7 bases from J, the gap between germline ends came to 14 bases. The CDR3 is 15 amino acids. Per germline, CDR1 KGHSH and CDR2 LQKENI. CDR3 DNA: TGTGCCAGCTCACCAGGGGAGGGGATCTTTGAAAAACTGTTTTTT. It yields the protein CASSPGEGIFEKLFF.

The rearrangement uses TRBV5-5 and TRBJ2-7; TRBD1 or TRBD2 may be the D gene (6 bases each). Germline CDR1 SGHKS, CDR2 YYEKEE (reference sequence). The V gene lost 0 bases and the J gene lost 3 bases, with 19 bases spanning the gap. This CDR3 has 17 amino acids. The CDR3 region is CASSLEGGRGRIYEQYF. CDR3 bases: TGTGCCAGCAGCTTGGAGGGGGGCAGGGGCCGAATCTACGAGCAGTACTTC.

The chain links TRBV5-1 to TRBJ1-5; possible D gene TRBD1, 5 bases. V lost 2 bases and J lost 1, with 13 bases in between. CDR1 and CDR2 from the germline V gene are SGHRS and YFSETQ. The CDR3 extends over 16 amino acids. The CDR3 sequence: CASSFGGSGSNQPQHF. CDR3 in DNA: TGCGCCAGCAGCTTCGGGGGTTCGGGAAGCAATCAGCCCCAGCATTTT.

This clone was detected a few times. The chain joins TRBV27 to TRBJ1-1, with a possible D match to TRBD1 (5 bases). Trimming took 3 bases from V and 5 from J, leaving 10 bases between them. This CDR3 region has 13 residues. The germline V gene encodes CDR1 MNHEY and CDR2 SMNVEV (reference sequence). CDR3 DNA: TGTGCCAGCAGTTTTGGCCGGGGGACTGAAGCTTTCTTT. It yields the protein CASSFGRGTEAFF.

The chain is built from TRBV2 and TRBJ1-4; 7 positions agree with TRBD1. Losses at the gene ends were 5 bases for V and 8 bases for J; bases not matched to a gene: 11. Germline V lookup: CDR1 SNHLY, CDR2 FYNNEI. This CDR3 contains 15 residues. The CDR3 reads CASSLTGKGEEKLFF. The DNA of the CDR3 is TGTGCCAGCAGTTTGACAGGGAAAGGGGAGGAAAAACTGTTTTTT.

The chain combines TRBV29-1 with TRBJ1-3, with D hard to call. The ends were cut back, 1 base at V and 4 bases at J, with 5 bases in the middle. Germline V gene data show CDR1 as SQVTM and CDR2 as ANQGSEA. This CDR3 spans 12 amino acids. CDR3 sequence (DNA): TGCAGCGTTGAAGTAATGGGAAACACCATATATTTT. Translated, it gives CSVEVMGNTIYF.

V is TRBV7-9 and J is TRBJ1-2, with 10 bases lining up with TRBD1. Looked up from germline, CDR1 is SEHNR and CDR2 is FQNEAQ (reference sequence). This CDR3 has 14 residues. J lost 7 bases, V lost 1 base, and 3 bases had no gene match. CDR3 loop: CASSLEGQGSGYTF. The CDR3 nucleotides are TGTGCCAGCAGCTTAGAGGGACAGGGGTCTGGCTACACCTTC.

The rearrangement uses TRBV5-6 and TRBJ2-1; tentatively, D is TRBD2 (6 bases). Trimming removed 0 bases at V and 12 bases at J, with 16 bases between. Germline assignment: CDR1 SGHDT and CDR2 YYEEEE. The CDR3 totals 14 residues. In DNA form, the CDR3 reads TGTGCCAGCAGCTTGGTTTCCGGCCCCGGGGGGCAGTTCTTC. Protein sequence: CASSLVSGPGGQFF.

This clone has more than one count but fewer than ten. CDR3 protein: CAISPERGVKYEQYF. As DNA, the CDR3 is TGTGCCATCAGCCCTGAGCGGGGGGTGAAATACGAGCAGTACTTC. The chain joins TRBV10-3 to TRBJ2-7; 9 bases line up with TRBD2. This CDR3 comprises 15 residues. The ends lost 6 bases at V and 4 bases at J; junction bases unmatched: 10. CDR1 is ENHRY and CDR2 is SYGVKD in the germline V gene.

The chain uses TRBV5-4 and TRBJ2-5; D not certain. This CDR3 has 14 residues. Looked up from germline, CDR1 is SGHNT and CDR2 is YYREEE (reference sequence). V was shortened by 1 base and J by 0 bases, with 7 bases between the two germline ends. CDR3 loop: CASSLLQYQETQYF. The CDR3 bases are TGTGCCAGCAGCTTGTTACAGTACCAAGAGACCCAGTACTTC.

The V call is TRBV2, the J call TRBJ2-3; 11 bases align to TRBD2. The germline gives CDR1 SNHLY, CDR2 FYNNEI. V shed 8 bases, J shed 3 bases, and the junction held 4 bases outside the gene matches. The CDR3 is made up of 14 amino acids. DNA for the CDR3: TGTGCCAGCGGTAGCGGGGGGGCTACAGATACGCAGTATTTT. This gives the protein CASGSGGATDTQYF.